Each of the 16 T cell receptor beta chains below was sequenced from the same sample in a study of radiotherapy plus CTLA-4 blockade in lung cancer. The protocol was immunoSEQ multiplex PCR, while the TCRdb copy is restricted to in-frame clones and leaves out a portion. The sample contains 52,000 or so clones, 65% to 85% of which appear only once. The source material was peripheral blood, sampled from a patient treated with radiotherapy plus ipilimumab. These receptors were obtained from a human donor with non-small cell lung cancer who had a partial response to radiotherapy plus ipilimumab.

The chain has TRBV6-6 and TRBJ2-3; TRBD2 aligns across 12 bases. This CDR3 has 16 residues. Per germline, CDR1 MNHNY and CDR2 SVGAGI (reference sequence). Unmatched junction bases numbered 7, after V lost 6 bases and J lost 3 bases. This CDR3 reads CASSLLAGGRTDTQYF. Here the CDR3 DNA reads TGTGCCAGCAGCCTCCTAGCGGGGGGGCGGACAGATACGCAGTATTTT.

The rearrangement uses TRBV5-5 and TRBJ2-3; D is perhaps TRBD2 (6 bases). Germline loops: CDR1 SGHKS, CDR2 YYEKEE (reference sequence). V was cut by 0 bases and J by 0 bases, with 14 bases left in between. There are 17 residues in the CDR3. DNA for the CDR3: TGTGCCAGCAGCTTGGGGCGGGGCCACTCTAGCACAGATACGCAGTATTTT. It translates to CASSLGRGHSSTDTQYF.

The chain joins TRBV7-2 to TRBJ2-3; 11 positions agree with TRBD1. The trim removed 5 bases at V and 3 bases at J, leaving 4 bases unmatched. This CDR3 region has 15 residues. CDR1 is SGHTA and CDR2 is FQGNSA in the germline V gene. The CDR3 region has the DNA TGTGCCAGCAGCGTCGGGACAGGGGGAACAGATACGCAGTATTTT. Protein: CASSVGTGGTDTQYF.

J is TRBJ1-3 and V is TRBV9; the D is unclear. The V end was cut by 3 bases, the J end by 0 bases, with 10 bases between. CDR3 length: 15 amino acids. Per germline, CDR1 SGDLS and CDR2 YYNGEE. CDR3 coding DNA: TGTGCCAGCAGCGCCAGTCCCTTCTCTGGAAACACCATATATTTT. It translates to CASSASPFSGNTIYF. Complete variable domain (other parts from reference TRBV9 and TRBJ1-3): DSGVTQTPKHLITATGQRVTLRCSPRSGDLSVYWYQQSLDQGLQFLIQYYNGEERAKGNILERFSAQQFPDLHSELNLSSLELGDSALYFCASSASPFSGNTIYFGEGSWLTVV.

V usage is TRBV5-1 and J usage is TRBJ2-1; D possibly corresponds to TRBD2 (5 bases). The length of the CDR3 is 14 residues. CDR1 and CDR2 from the germline V gene are SGHRS and YFSETQ. Trimming left V 3 bases short and J 4 bases short, with 11 bases between. This CDR3 reads CASSSQTRYNEQFF. CDR3 sequence (DNA): TGCGCCAGCAGCTCCCAAACTAGATACAATGAGCAGTTCTTC.

In its sample, this clone was seen once. The DNA for the CDR3 is TGTGCGGCGGGAGGAAACACCATATATTTT. It encodes CAAGGNTIYF. The V call is TRBV30, the J call TRBJ1-3; unclear D gene. The CDR3 consists of 10 residues. Germline lookup yields CDR1 GTSNPN and CDR2 SVGIG (reference sequence).

This chain joins TRBV2 and TRBJ1-2; 7 bases agree with TRBD1. The junction had 5 bases not matched to a gene; V was cut back by 5 bases and J by 5 bases. Looked up from germline, CDR1 is SNHLY and CDR2 is FYNNEI. This CDR3 is built from 13 residues. CDR3 loop: CASSQTGQYGYTF. CDR3 coding DNA: TGTGCCAGCAGTCAGACAGGGCAGTATGGCTACACCTTC. Full variable domain (rest looked up from reference TRBV2 and TRBJ1-2): EPEVTQTPSHQVTQMGQEVILRCVPISNHLYFYWYRQILGQKVEFLVSFYNNEISEKSEIFDDQFSVERPDGSNFTLKIRSTKLEDSAMYFCASSQTGQYGYTFGSGTRLTVV.

The CDR3 DNA reads as TGTGCCAGCAGGGGACAGGCGGGAAATTCACCCCTCCACTTT. Translated, it gives CASRGQAGNSPLHF. V usage is TRBV6-5 and J usage is TRBJ1-6; TRBD1 aligns across 8 bases. V lost 6 bases and J lost 7; bases outside the gene matches: 5. CDR1 is MNHEY, CDR2 SVGAGI, per germline. The CDR3 has 14 amino acids.

This clone came up once. In DNA, the CDR3 is TGTGCCAGCAGCCAATTAAATGAGCAGTTCTTC. It codes for CASSQLNEQFF. V usage is TRBV14 and J usage is TRBJ2-1; no definite D call. The CDR3 sequence is 11 residues long. V was pared by 2 bases and J by 7 bases, with 3 bases between. In germline, CDR1 is SGHDN, CDR2 FVKESK.

The table lists this clone with a few counts. The rearrangement links TRBV15 to TRBJ1-2, with TRBD1 matching over 9 bases. CDR1 is LNHNV, CDR2 YYDKDF, per germline (reference sequence). This CDR3 is 14 amino acids long. After removal of 5 bases from V and 7 bases from J, the junction contained 8 bases not matched to a gene. CDR3 sequence reads: CATSLQGALFGYTF. CDR3 DNA: TGTGCCACCAGCCTACAGGGGGCATTATTTGGCTACACCTTC.

This clone has a single count. The chain uses TRBV14 and TRBJ1-2, with TRBD1 matching over 7 bases. V shed 4 bases and J 7 bases; nucleotides not matched to a gene: 9. This CDR3 has 14 amino acids. In germline, CDR1 is SGHDN, CDR2 FVKESK. CDR3 in DNA: TGTGCCAGCAGCCGCGGGACAGCCGGGGGTGGCTACACCTTC. Translating it yields CASSRGTAGGGYTF. The full variable domain, its missing parts supplied by reference TRBV14 and TRBJ1-2, is EAGVTQFPSHSVIEKGQTVTLRCDPISGHDNLYWYRRVMGKEIKFLLHFVKESKQDESGMPNNRFLAERTGGTYSTLKVQPAELEDSGVYFCASSRGTAGGGYTFGSGTRLTVV.

The chain has TRBV6-5 and TRBJ1-6; D not certain. In germline, CDR1 is MNHEY, CDR2 SVGAGI. V was pared by 4 bases and J by 0 bases, with 4 bases between. The CDR3 sequence is 14 residues long. The CDR3 coding sequence is TGTGCCAGCAGTTGGAGCTCCTATAATTCACCCCTCCACTTT. This encodes CASSWSSYNSPLHF.

The chain links TRBV5-1 to TRBJ2-1; D gene unclear. Trimming stripped 0 bases from V and 13 bases from J, with 20 bases between. Germline loops: CDR1 SGHRS, CDR2 YFSETQ. This CDR3 has 15 amino acids. The DNA of the CDR3 is TGCGCCAGCAGCTTGGACAGCACCTACAATGACATACAGTTCTTC. Protein product: CASSLDSTYNDIQFF.

J is TRBJ2-3 and V is TRBV9, with 7 bases aligning to TRBD1. Germline lookup yields CDR1 SGDLS and CDR2 YYNGEE. The V segment lost 4 bases and the J segment 0 bases; nucleotides outside the gene matches: 8. The CDR3 runs to 16 residues. This chain's CDR3 is CASSPQGLTSTDTQYF. CDR3 bases: TGTGCCAGCAGCCCACAGGGGCTTACTAGCACAGATACGCAGTATTTT.

The J gene is TRBJ2-7, the V gene TRBV4-1; 12 bases fit TRBD2. Unmatched junction bases numbered 12, after V lost 0 bases and J lost 3 bases. In germline, CDR1 is MGHRA, CDR2 YSYEKL. This CDR3 is built from 19 residues. The CDR3 bases are TGCGCCAGCAGCCAAGACTCCCCTCCCCTAGCGGGGGGGAGCTACGAGCAGTACTTC. It encodes CASSQDSPPLAGGSYEQYF.

The CDR3: CASKVGSRSGNTIYF. The CDR3 coding sequence is TGTGCCAGTAAGGTGGGCAGCCGCTCTGGAAACACCATATATTTT. The chain is built from TRBV19 and TRBJ1-3; D is unclear. Trimming shortened V by 7 bases and J by 0 bases, and 13 bases separated the two germline ends. CDR3 length: 15 amino acids. The V gene's germline CDR1 is LNHDA and CDR2 SQIVND (reference sequence).